This entry features one T cell receptor beta chain sequence. These data originate in a study of blood T cell repertoires in COVID-19. The overall study: Samples came from the United States, Italy and Spain, spanning acute and convalescent COVID-19. T cells, B-cell-depleted T cells, or PBMCs supplied cDNA or gDNA.

Original data processing: The assay estimated nucleated cells by amplifying reference gene primers. Libraries were prepared by immunoSEQ multiplex PCR; TCRdb keeps only in-frame clonotypes and omits some of them. The D gene and trimming were derived from the DNA, and the V and J assignments and clone size from that table. The sample holds about 140,000 clones, over 70% seen once. CDR1 is MNHEY and CDR2 is SMNVEV in the germline V gene (reference sequence). Losses at the gene ends were 4 bases for V and 0 bases for J; bases not matched to a gene: 9. CDR3 length: 17 residues. The clonotype was recovered from a man in his 70s who had recovered from COVID-19. This sequence joins TRBV27 and TRBJ1-5; 7 bases fit TRBD1. The sequenced material came from peripheral blood. CDR3 DNA sequence: TGTGCCAGCAGTTCTCAAACCGGGACAGTTAGCAATCAGCCCCAGCATTTT. Translating gives CASSSQTGTVSNQPQHF.